This paragraph reports one TCR beta chain. Its antigen is not identified. A multiplex PCR was run with 60 Vbeta primers and 13 Jbeta primers. TCRdb's copy holds only in-frame clones and misses some; the assay was immunoSEQ multiplex PCR. Of approximately 150,000 clones in the sample, roughly 76% were seen once. Germline V gene data show CDR1 as SGHDT and CDR2 as YYEEEE. The CDR3 extends over 17 amino acids. V was trimmed by 0 bases and J by 4 bases, leaving 14 bases between them. The entry originates in a study of cytomegalovirus exposure and HLA in healthy donors. Whole-study findings and limits: Accurate HLA-A and HLA-B prediction from TCR beta sequences was reported for most subjects.

This sequence was found in a woman aged 45-65 years in good health and CMV-seronegative. The genes are TRBV5-6 and TRBJ1-6, with D tentatively TRBD1 (5 bases). What was sequenced was PBMCs. The CDR3 reads CASSLVGAGIYNSPLHF. DNA for the CDR3: TGTGCCAGCAGCTTGGTTGGGGCAGGCATATATAATTCACCCCTCCACTTT.